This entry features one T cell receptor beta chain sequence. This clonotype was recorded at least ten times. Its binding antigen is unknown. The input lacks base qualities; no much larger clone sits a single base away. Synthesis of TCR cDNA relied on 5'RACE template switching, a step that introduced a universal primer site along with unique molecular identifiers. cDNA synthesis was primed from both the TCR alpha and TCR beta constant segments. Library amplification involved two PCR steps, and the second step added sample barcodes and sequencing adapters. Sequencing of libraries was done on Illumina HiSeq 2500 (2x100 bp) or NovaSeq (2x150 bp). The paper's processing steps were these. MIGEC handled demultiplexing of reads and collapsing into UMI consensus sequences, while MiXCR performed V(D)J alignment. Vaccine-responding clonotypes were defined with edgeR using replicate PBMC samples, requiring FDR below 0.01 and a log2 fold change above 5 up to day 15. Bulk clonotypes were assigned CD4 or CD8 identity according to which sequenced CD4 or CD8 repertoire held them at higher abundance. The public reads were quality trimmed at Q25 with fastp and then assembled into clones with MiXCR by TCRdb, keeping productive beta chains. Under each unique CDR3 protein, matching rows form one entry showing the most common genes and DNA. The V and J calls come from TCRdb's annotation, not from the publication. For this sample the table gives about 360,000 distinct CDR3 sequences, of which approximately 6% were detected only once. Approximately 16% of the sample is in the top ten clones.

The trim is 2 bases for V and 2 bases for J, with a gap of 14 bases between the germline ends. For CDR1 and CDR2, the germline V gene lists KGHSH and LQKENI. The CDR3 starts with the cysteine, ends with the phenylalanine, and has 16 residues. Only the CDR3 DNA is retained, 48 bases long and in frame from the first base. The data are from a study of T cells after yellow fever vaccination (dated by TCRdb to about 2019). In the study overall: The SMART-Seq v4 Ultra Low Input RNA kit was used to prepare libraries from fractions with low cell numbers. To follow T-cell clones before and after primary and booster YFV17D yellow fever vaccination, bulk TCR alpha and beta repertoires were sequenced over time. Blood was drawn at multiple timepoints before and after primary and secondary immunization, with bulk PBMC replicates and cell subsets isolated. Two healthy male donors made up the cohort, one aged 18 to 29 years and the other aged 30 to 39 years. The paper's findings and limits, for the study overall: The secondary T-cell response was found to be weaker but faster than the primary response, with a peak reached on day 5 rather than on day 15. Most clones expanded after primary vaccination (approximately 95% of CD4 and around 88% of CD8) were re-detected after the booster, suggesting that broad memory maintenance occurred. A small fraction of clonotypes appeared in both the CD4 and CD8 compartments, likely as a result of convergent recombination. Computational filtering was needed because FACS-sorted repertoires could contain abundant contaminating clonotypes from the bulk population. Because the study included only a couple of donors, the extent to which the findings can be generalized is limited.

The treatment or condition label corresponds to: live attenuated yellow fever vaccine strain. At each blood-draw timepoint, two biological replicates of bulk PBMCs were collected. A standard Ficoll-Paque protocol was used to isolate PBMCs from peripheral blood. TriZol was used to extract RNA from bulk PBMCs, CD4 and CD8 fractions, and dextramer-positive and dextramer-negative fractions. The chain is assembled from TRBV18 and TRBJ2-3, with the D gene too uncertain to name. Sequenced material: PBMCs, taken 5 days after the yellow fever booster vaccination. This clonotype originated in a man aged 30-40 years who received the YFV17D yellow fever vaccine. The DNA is TGTGCCAGCTCACCATCTTACAACAGTTTCACAGATACGCAGTATTTT. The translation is CASSPSYNSFTDTQYF.